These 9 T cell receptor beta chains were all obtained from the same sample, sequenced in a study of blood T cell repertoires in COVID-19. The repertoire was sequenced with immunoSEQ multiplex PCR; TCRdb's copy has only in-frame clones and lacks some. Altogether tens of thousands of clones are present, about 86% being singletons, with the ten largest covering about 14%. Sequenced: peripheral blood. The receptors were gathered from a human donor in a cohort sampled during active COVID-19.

The CDR3 sequence is CASSLFGAGANVLTF. The CDR3 coding sequence is TGTGCCAGCAGCTTGTTTGGAGCTGGGGCCAACGTCCTGACTTTC. V gene TRBV5-4 combines with J gene TRBJ2-6; the D is unclear. V was shortened by 1 base and J by 2 bases, with 7 bases between the two germline ends. CDR1 is SGHNT, CDR2 YYREEE, per germline (reference sequence). The CDR3 length is 15 residues.

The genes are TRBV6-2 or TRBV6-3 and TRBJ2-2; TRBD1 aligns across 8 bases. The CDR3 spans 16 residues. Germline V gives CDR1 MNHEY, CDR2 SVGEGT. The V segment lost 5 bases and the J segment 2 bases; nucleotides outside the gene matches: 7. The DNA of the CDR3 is TGTGCCAGCAGTGGCGGACAGGGTTTTAACACCGGGGAGCTGTTTTTT. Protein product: CASSGGQGFNTGELFF.

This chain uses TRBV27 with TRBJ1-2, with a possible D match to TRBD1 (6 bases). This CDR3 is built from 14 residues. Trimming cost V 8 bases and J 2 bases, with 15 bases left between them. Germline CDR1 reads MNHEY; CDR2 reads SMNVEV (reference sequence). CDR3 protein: CASWNQGPNYGYTF. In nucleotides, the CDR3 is TGTGCCAGCTGGAATCAGGGGCCCAACTATGGCTACACCTTC.

The CDR3 region has the DNA TGTGCCAGCAAAGATGGGGGCCCTAGTTTTAACTATGGCTACACCTTC. Translated, it gives CASKDGGPSFNYGYTF. The J gene is TRBJ1-2, the V gene TRBV5-5; D is possibly TRBD1 (6 bases). This CDR3 spans 16 amino acids. The V and J ends lost 6 bases and 1 base respectively, with 19 bases between them. Germline CDR1 is SGHKS and CDR2 is YYEKEE (reference sequence). The full variable domain, with the rest looked up from reference TRBV5-5 and TRBJ1-2, is DAGVTQSPTHLIKTRGQQVTLRCSPISGHKSVSWYQQVLGQGPQFIFQYYEKEERGRGNFPDRFSARQFPNYSSELNVNALLLGDSALYLCASKDGGPSFNYGYTFGSGTRLTVV.

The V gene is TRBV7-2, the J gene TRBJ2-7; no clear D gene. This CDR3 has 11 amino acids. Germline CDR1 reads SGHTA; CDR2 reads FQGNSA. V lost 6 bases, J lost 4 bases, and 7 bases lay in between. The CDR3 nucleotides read TGTGCCAGCAGTACAGTTTACGAGCAGTACTTC. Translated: CASSTVYEQYF.

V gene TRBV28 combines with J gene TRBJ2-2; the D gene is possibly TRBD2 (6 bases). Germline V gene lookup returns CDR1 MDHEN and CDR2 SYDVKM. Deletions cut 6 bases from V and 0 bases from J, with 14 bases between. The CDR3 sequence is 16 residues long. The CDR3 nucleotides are TGTGCCAGCAGACTGGCAGGGACTCCGAACACCGGGGAGCTGTTTTTT. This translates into CASRLAGTPNTGELFF.

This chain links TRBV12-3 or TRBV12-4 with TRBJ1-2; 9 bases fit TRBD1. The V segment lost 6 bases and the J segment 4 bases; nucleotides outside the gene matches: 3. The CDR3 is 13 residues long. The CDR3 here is CASRDRGSYGYTF. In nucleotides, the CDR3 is TGTGCCAGCAGGGACAGGGGCAGCTATGGCTACACCTTC.

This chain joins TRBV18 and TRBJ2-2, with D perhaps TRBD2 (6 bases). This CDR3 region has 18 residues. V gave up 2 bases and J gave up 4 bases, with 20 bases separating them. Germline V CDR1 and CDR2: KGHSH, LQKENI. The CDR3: CASSPKERASRGTGELFF. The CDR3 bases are TGTGCCAGCTCACCAAAGGAGCGGGCCAGCCGGGGCACCGGGGAGCTGTTTTTT.

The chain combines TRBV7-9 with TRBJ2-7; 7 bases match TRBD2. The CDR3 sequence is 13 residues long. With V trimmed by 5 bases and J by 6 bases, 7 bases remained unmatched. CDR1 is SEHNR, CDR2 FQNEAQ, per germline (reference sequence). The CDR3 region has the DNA TGTGCCAGCAGCCTCTCGCCGGGGGGCGAGCAGTACTTC. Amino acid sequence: CASSLSPGGEQYF. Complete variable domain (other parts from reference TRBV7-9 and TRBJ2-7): DTGVSQNPRHKITKRGQNVTFRCDPISEHNRLYWYRQTLGQGPEFLTYFQNEAQLEKSRLLSDRFSAERPKGSFSTLEIQRTEQGDSAMYLCASSLSPGGEQYFGPGTRLTVT.